This T cell receptor beta chain was recovered during a study of T-cell reconstitution after alpha-beta-depleted transplantation in children. This clonotype was found many times. Molecular barcoding with unique molecular identifiers was used for the TCRbeta library. TCRdb re-analysed the PCR reads in MiXCR, keeping a single row per CDR3 protein. The repertoire holds hundreds of thousands of distinct CDR3 sequences, with about 12% as singletons. Germline CDR1 reads KGHSY; CDR2 reads FQNENV. This CDR3 contains 11 residues. The gene calls are TRBV16 and TRBJ2-5, with D possibly TRBD2 on 5 matching bases. The J call may not be correct, given that the DNA end is closer to TRBJ2-3. The clonotype originates from a human donor who donated a stem cell graft to a child with combined immunodeficiency. The input for sequencing was PBMCs from the stem cell graft donor, taken from the stem cell graft. CDR3 nucleotide sequence: TGTGCCAGCAGCCAGAGGGAAACGCAGTATTTT. Its protein product is CASSQRETQYF.